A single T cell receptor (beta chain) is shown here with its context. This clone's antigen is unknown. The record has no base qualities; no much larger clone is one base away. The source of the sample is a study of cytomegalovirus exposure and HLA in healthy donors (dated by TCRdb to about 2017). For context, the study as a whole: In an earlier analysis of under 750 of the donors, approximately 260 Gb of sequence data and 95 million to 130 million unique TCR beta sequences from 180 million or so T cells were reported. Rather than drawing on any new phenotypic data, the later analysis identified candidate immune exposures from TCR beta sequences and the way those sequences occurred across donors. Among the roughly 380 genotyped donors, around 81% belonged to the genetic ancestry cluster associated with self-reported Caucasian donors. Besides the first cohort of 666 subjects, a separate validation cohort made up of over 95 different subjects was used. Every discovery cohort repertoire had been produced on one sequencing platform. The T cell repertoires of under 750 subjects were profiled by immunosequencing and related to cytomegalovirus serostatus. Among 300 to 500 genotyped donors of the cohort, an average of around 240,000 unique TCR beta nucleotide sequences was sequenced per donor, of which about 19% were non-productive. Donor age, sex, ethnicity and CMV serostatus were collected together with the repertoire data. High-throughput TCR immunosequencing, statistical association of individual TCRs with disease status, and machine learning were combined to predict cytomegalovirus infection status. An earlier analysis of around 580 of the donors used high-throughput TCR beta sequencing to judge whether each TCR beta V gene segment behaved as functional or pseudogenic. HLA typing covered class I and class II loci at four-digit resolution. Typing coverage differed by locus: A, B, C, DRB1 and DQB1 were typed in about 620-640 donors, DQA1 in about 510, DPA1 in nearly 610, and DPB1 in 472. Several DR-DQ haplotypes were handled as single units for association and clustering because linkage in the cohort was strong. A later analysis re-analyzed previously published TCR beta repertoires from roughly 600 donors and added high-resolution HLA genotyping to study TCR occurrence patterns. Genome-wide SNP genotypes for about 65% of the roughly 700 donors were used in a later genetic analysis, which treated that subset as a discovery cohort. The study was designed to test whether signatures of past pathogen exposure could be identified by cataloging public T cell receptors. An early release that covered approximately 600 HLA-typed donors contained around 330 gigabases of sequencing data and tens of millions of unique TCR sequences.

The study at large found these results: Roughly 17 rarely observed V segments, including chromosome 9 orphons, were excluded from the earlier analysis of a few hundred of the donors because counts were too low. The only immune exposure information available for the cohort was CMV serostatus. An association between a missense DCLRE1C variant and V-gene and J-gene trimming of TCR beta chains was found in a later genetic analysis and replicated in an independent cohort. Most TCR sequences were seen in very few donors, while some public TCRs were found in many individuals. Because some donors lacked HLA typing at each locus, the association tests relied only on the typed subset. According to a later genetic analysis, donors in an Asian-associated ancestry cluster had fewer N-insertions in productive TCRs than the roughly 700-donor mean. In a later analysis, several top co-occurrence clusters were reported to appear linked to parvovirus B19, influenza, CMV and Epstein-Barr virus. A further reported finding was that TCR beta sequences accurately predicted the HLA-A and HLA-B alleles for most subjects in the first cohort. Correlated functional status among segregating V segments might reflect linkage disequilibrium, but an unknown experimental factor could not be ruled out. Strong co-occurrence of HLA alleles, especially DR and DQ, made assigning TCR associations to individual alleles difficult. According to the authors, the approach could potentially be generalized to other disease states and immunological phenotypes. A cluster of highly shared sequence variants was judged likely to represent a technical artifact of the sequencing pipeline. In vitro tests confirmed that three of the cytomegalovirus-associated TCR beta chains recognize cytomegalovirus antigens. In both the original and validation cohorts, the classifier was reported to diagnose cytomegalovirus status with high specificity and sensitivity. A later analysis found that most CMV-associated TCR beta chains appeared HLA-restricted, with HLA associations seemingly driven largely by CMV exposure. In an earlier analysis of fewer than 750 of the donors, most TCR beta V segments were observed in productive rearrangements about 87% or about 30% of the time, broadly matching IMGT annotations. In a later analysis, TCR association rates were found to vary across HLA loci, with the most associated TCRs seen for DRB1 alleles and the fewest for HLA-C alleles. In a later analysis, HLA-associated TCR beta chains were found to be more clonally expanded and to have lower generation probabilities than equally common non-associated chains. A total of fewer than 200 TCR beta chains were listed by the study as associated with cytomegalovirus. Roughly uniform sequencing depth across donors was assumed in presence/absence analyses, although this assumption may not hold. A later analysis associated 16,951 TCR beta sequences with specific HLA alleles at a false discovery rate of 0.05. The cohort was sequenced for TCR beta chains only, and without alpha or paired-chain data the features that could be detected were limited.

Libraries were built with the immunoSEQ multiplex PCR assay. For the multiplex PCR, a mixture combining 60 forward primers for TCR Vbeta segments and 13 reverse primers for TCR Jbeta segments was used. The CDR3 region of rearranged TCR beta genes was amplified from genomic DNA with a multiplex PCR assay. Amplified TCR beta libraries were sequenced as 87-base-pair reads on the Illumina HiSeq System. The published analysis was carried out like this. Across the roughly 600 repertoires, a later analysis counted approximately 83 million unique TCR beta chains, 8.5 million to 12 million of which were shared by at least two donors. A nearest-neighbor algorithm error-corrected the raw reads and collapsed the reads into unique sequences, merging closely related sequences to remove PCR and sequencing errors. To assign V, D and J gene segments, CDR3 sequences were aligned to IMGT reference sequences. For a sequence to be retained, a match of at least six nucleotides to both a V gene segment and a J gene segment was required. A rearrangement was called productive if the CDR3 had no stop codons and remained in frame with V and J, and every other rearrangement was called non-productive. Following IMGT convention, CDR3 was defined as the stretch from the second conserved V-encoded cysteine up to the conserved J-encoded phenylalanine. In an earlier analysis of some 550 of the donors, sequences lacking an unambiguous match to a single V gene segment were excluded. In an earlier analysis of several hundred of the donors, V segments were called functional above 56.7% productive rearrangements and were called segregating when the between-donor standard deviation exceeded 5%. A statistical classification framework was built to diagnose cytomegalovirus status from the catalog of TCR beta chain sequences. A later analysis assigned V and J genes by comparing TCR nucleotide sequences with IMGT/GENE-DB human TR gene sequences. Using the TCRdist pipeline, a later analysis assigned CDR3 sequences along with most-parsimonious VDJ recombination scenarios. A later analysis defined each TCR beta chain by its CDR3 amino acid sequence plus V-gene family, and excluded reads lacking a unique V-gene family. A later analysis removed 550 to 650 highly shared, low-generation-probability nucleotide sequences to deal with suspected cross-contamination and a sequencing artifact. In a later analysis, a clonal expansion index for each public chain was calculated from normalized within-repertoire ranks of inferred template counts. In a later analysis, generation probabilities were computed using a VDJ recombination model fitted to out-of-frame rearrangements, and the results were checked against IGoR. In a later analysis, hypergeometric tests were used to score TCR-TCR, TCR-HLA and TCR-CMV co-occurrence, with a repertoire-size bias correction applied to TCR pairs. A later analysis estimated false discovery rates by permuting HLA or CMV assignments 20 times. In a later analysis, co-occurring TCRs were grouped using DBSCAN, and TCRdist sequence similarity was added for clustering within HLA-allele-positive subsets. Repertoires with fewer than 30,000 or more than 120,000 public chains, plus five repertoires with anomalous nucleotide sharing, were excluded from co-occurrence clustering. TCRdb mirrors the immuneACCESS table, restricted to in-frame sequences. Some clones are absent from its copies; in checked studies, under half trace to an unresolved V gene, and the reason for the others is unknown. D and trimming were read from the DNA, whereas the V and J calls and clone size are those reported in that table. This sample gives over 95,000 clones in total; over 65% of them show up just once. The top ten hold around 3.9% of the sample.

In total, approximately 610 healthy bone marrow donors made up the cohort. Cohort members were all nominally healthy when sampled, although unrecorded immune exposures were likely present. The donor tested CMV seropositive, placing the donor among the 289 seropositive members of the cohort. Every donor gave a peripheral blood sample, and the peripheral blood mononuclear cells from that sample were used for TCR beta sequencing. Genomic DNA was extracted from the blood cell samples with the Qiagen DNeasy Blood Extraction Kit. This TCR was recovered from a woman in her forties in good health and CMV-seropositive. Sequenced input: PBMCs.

The DNA is TGTGCCAGCTCACCAGAGGTCGGACAGGCCAAAAACATTCAGTACTTC. This encodes CASSPEVGQAKNIQYF. The chain employs TRBV18 and TRBJ2-4, with TRBD1 perhaps the D gene, on 6 matching bases. The germline V gene encodes CDR1 KGHSH and CDR2 LQKENI. The CDR3 numbers 16 residues from cysteine through phenylalanine. The DNA shown is the 48-base CDR3, in frame from base 1. Trimming takes 2 bases from V and 1 base from J, and the germline ends sit 12 bases apart.